The 4 T cell receptor beta chains presented below share a single source sample, sequenced in a study of CXCR3-negative and CXCR3-positive naive CD8 T cells. Findings and caveats of the study: The TRB CDR3s that CXCR3-positive naive cells carried were more hydrophobic than those of CXCR3-negative naive cells.

The libraries of TRB cDNA were constructed through 5' RACE using UMI labels. Reanalyzing the 5' RACE reads, TCRdb keeps one entry per CDR3 protein, without DNA. The repertoire table contains approximately 90,000 distinct CDR3 sequences. The antigens of these receptors remain unknown. Sample: naive CXCR3+ CD8+ T cells from blood. Stated subset: CD45RO-CCR7+CD27+CD95- naive CD8+ T cells expressing CXCR3 (TNR3+). The receptors shown here come from a human donor in good health. Some clones in this sample may be carry-over from other donors' samples.

The chain is built from TRBV28 and TRBJ2-7; no DNA is available, so the TRBD1 call from TCRdb remains unchecked. CDR3 length: 14 amino acids. CDR1 is MDHEN and CDR2 is SYDVKM in the germline V gene. CDR3 sequence reads: CASSFDLGGYEQYF. Filled out from reference TRBV28 and TRBJ2-7, the complete variable domain reads DVKVTQSSRYLVKRTGEKVFLECVQDMDHENMFWYRQDPGLGLRLIYFSYDVKMKEKGDIPEGYSVSREKKERFSLILESASTNQTSMYLCASSFDLGGYEQYFGPGTRLTVT.

The V gene is TRBV29-1, the J gene TRBJ2-3. The CDR3 contains 13 residues. The germline gives CDR1 SQVTM, CDR2 ANQGSEA. The CDR3 protein is CSVSLDVTDTQYF.

CDR3 residues: CASSYSYYEQYF. The chain carries TRBV6-2 or TRBV6-3 and TRBJ2-7. This CDR3 is 12 amino acids long. Germline assignment: CDR1 MNHEY and CDR2 SVGEGT.

The rearrangement uses TRBV13 and TRBJ2-1. CDR3 length: 13 residues. Germline V gene sequence: CDR1 PRHDT, CDR2 FYEKMQ (reference sequence). The CDR3 region is CASREGSYNEQFF.